Listed here are 14 T cell receptor beta chains from one sample, sequenced in a study of blood T cells in healthy people across ages. A J-beta primer mix and a sample-barcoded 5' primer were used in a second PCR of about 7 to 12 cycles. TCRdb ran MiXCR on the 5' RACE reads and lists one entry per CDR3 protein. The sample includes more than 800,000 distinct CDR3 sequences, roughly 26% of them seen just once. The sample consisted of blood. These receptors originate from an elderly woman in good health.

The chain couples TRBV11-2 to TRBJ2-7, with D possibly TRBD2 on 6 matching bases. Germline assignment: CDR1 SGHAT and CDR2 FQNNGV. The CDR3 is made up of 16 amino acids. Trimming pared 11 bases from V and 2 bases from J, leaving 25 bases between. The CDR3 loop reads CACGLDLAGMAYEQYF. CDR3 nucleotides: TGTGCCTGCGGCTTGGATTTGGCGGGGATGGCCTACGAGCAGTACTTC.

At least ten counts were recorded for this clonotype. The J gene is TRBJ2-3, the V gene TRBV28; D uncertain. Per germline, CDR1 MDHEN and CDR2 SYDVKM. The V and J ends lost 5 bases and 6 bases respectively, with 12 bases between them. There are 13 residues in the CDR3. The CDR3 coding sequence is TGTGCCAGCAGTCCCCCAACTCCCGATACGCAGTATTTT. Residues: CASSPPTPDTQYF.

The sample holds many counts of this clonotype. This sequence joins TRBV21-1 and TRBJ2-7; TRBD1 is taken as the D call from the table, unchecked against the DNA. TRBV21-1 is a known pseudogene. This CDR3 region has 11 residues. CDR3 DNA: TGTGCCAGCAGCAAGACAGGAGAGCAGTACTTC. It specifies CASSKTGEQYF.

V and J are TRBV20-1 and TRBJ2-7; the match to TRBD1 covers 9 bases. V gave up 4 bases and J gave up 6 bases; unmatched junction bases: 10. Germline V gene sequence: CDR1 DFQATT, CDR2 SNEGSKA (reference sequence). The CDR3 is made up of 14 amino acids. In DNA form, the CDR3 reads TGCAGTGCTACCGTGGGACAGGGAACGCGCGAGCAGTACTTC. The encoded protein is CSATVGQGTREQYF.

The V and J genes are TRBV12-3 or TRBV12-4 and TRBJ2-1; TRBD2 matches at 14 bases. This CDR3 contains 19 residues. V dropped 5 bases and J dropped 0; count of bases not matched to a gene: 9. The CDR3 protein is CASSGGTSGSLSSYNEQFF. CDR3 sequence (DNA): TGTGCCAGCAGTGGCGGGACTAGCGGGAGCCTAAGCTCCTACAATGAGCAGTTCTTC.

There are a few counts of this clonotype. CDR3 in amino acids: CASSPTPLDREAFF. CDR3 nucleotides: TGTGCCAGCAGCCCCACCCCGCTCGACAGAGAAGCTTTCTTT. The V gene is TRBV9, the J gene TRBJ1-1, with TRBD1 as a possible D gene (5 bases). The germline V and J ends were trimmed by 4 bases and 8 bases, with 18 bases remaining between them. Per germline, CDR1 SGDLS and CDR2 YYNGEE. The CDR3 sequence is 14 residues long. The complete variable domain, with remaining parts taken from reference TRBV9 and TRBJ1-1, reads DSGVTQTPKHLITATGQRVTLRCSPRSGDLSVYWYQQSLDQGLQFLIQYYNGEERAKGNILERFSAQQFPDLHSELNLSSLELGDSALYFCASSPTPLDREAFFGQGTRLTVV.

This clonotype was recorded a few times. This may be a read error: a much more frequent sequence differs by one nucleotide. This chain joins TRBV7-2 and TRBJ2-5; D ambiguous. Between the trimmed V and J ends, which lost 4 bases and 5 bases, there was a span of 8 bases. Germline V gene sequence: CDR1 SGHTA, CDR2 FQGNSA. This CDR3 is 12 amino acids long. CDR3 loop: CASSSKWETQYF. In DNA, the CDR3 is TGTGCCAGCAGCTCAAAGTGGGAGACCCAGTACTTC.

This clonotype appeared many times. The chain combines TRBV9 with TRBJ2-1, with unresolved D. This CDR3 contains 15 residues. Per the germline V gene, CDR1 is SGDLS and CDR2 is YYNGEE. Trimming pared 3 bases from V and 0 bases from J, leaving 10 bases between. For the CDR3, the DNA is TGTGCCAGCAGCGGGGCTGTGAGCTCCTACAATGAGCAGTTCTTC. Amino acid sequence: CASSGAVSSYNEQFF.

This clonotype was counted ten times or more. The rearrangement uses TRBV12-3 or TRBV12-4 and TRBJ2-5, with 7 bases matching TRBD2. The CDR3 contains 14 residues. The V segment lost 8 bases and the J segment 11 bases; nucleotides outside the gene matches: 17. Written as DNA, the CDR3 is TGTGCCAGCCGGAGCGGGACCGGGAGAGAGAAGCAGTACTTC. It encodes CASRSGTGREKQYF.

Many counts were recorded for this clonotype. The chain combines TRBV6-2 or TRBV6-3 with TRBJ2-5; D not resolved. The length of the CDR3 is 12 residues. Germline V CDR1 and CDR2: MNHEY, SVGEGT. V lost 6 bases and J lost 1, with 6 bases in between. CDR3 DNA sequence: TGTGCCAGCAGCTGGATCCAAGAGACCCAGTACTTC. Protein sequence: CASSWIQETQYF.

The V gene is TRBV7-6, the J gene TRBJ1-1; 8 bases are a match to TRBD1. This CDR3 region has 14 residues. The trim removed 0 bases at V and 7 bases at J, leaving 4 bases unmatched. Germline CDR1 SGHVS, CDR2 FNYEAQ. CDR3 loop: CASSLAPQGVEAFF. The CDR3 DNA sequence: TGTGCCAGCAGCTTAGCGCCACAGGGGGTTGAAGCTTTCTTT.

Comments on this clonotype: A much bigger clone sits one base away, suggesting this may be a read error. The chain uses TRBV2 and TRBJ2-4, with D possibly being TRBD2 (5 bases). Germline CDR1 and CDR2: SNHLY and FYNNEI. This CDR3 contains 12 residues. V gave up 9 bases and J gave up 13 bases, with 19 bases separating them. CDR3 sequence reads: CASSAFRGAQYF. CDR3 nucleotides: TGTGCCAGTAGCGCCTTCCGGGGTGCGCAGTACTTC.

In this sample, this clonotype turned up a few times. In DNA form, the CDR3 reads TGTGCCAGCAGCCTCGTAGCGGCTAGGAGCTCCTACAATGAGCAGTTCTTC. Amino acids: CASSLVAARSSYNEQFF. The rearrangement uses TRBV4-2 and TRBJ2-1; a weak D match, TRBD2 (6 bases). Germline V gives CDR1 LGHNA, CDR2 YNFKEQ. Between the trimmed V and J ends, which lost 4 bases and 0 bases, there was a span of 16 bases. The CDR3 contains 17 residues.

This clonotype was observed a handful of times. A much larger clone lies one base from this, so it may be a read error. The V and J genes are TRBV4-2 and TRBJ2-5; no clear D. The CDR3 spans 14 residues. The V gene lost 1 base and the J gene lost 11 bases, with 17 bases spanning the gap. In germline, CDR1 is LGHNA, CDR2 YNFKEQ. The CDR3 coding sequence is TGTGCCAGCAGCCAAGTCGGGCGTAACAATGAGCAGTACTTC. Translated, it gives CASSQVGRNNEQYF.